Listed below are T cell receptor beta chains from one sample, sequenced in a study of T cells after yellow fever vaccination. One entry per CDR3 protein, called by TCRdb with MiXCR from the 5' RACE reads. This sample yields more than 300,000 distinct CDR3 sequences, of which about 10% are seen a single time; 3% to 3.5% belongs to the top ten. Sequenced material: CD4+ T cells sorted from PBMCs, taken 45 days after the yellow fever booster vaccination. These receptors were obtained from a man younger than 35 who received the YFV17D yellow fever vaccine. CDR3s include the opening cysteine and the closing phenylalanine or tryptophan.

TRBV5-1	CATSPGVAEETQYF
TRBV4-2	CASSQDRQGSPLHF
TRBV19	CASSTPPHEQFF
TRBV5-1	CASRIGQGNEKLFF
TRBV12-3/TRBV12-4	CASSDAGGSYNEQFF
TRBV2	CASSEGSSNTEAFF
TRBV6-6	CASSYSLGQVNTEAFF
TRBV24-1	CATSAGTGGTGELFF
TRBV10-3	CAISDDRGSNQPQHF
TRBV10-3	CAISEFGAGGSTDTQYF
TRBV6-2/TRBV6-3	CASRNRGARETQYF
TRBV5-6	CASSLTTGGAFPLHF
TRBV5-1	CASSRTSGGATGELFF
TRBV20-1	CSARSRGSRTDTQYF
TRBV10-3	CAIRDANTGELFF
TRBV9	CASSVGHSTDTQYF
TRBV19	CASSPGQYGYTF
TRBV4-3	CASSQAVQRGGTYEQYF
TRBV12-3/TRBV12-4	CASSPWRVQNYGYTF
TRBV5-6	CASSLEVAGLTGELFF
TRBV6-2/TRBV6-3	CASSGGLSGNTIYF
TRBV2	CASTLTGNNSPLHF
TRBV2	CASSQGGGSYNEQFF
TRBV5-1	CASSFTGVDTEAFF
TRBV5-4	CASSLEGRGTKNIQYF
TRBV20-1	CSASSVVGVADTQYF
TRBV6-2/TRBV6-3	CASSLGLLAGDTGELFF
TRBV7-8	CASSSSDATYEKLFF
TRBV7-2	CASSSERKETQYF